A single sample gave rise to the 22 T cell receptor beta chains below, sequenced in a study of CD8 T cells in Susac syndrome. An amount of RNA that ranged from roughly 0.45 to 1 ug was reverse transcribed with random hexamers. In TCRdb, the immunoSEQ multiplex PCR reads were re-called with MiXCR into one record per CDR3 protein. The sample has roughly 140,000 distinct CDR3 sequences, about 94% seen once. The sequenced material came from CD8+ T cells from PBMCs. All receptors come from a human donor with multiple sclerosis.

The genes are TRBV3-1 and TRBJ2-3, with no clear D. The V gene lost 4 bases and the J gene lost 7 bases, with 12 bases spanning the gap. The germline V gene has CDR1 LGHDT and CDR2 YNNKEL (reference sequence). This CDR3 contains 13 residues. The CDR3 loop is CASSRLWVNTQYF. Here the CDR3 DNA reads TGTGCCAGCAGCCGGCTATGGGTAAATACGCAGTATTTT.

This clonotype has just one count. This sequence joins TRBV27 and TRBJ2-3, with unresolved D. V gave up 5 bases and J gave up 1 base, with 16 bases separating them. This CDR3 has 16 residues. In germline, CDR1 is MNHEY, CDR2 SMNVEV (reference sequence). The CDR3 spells CASSLIRVSGTDTQYF. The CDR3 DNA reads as TGTGCCAGCAGTCTTATCAGAGTCTCTGGCACAGATACGCAGTATTTT.

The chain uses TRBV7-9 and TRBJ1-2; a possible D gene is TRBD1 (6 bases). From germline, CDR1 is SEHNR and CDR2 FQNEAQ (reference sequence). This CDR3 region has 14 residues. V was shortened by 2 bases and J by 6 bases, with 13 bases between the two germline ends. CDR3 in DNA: TGTGCCAGCAGCTTATCGGGGGGCCTGGATGGCTACACCTTC. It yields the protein CASSLSGGLDGYTF.

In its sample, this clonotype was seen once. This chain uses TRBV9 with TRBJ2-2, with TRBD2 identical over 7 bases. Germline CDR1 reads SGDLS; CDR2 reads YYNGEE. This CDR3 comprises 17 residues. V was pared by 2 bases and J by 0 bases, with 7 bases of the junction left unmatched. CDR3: CASSVPKRGPNTGELFF. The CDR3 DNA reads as TGTGCCAGCAGCGTCCCCAAGCGGGGCCCGAACACCGGGGAGCTGTTTTTT. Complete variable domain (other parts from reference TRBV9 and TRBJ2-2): DSGVTQTPKHLITATGQRVTLRCSPRSGDLSVYWYQQSLDQGLQFLIQYYNGEERAKGNILERFSAQQFPDLHSELNLSSLELGDSALYFCASSVPKRGPNTGELFFGEGSRLTVL.

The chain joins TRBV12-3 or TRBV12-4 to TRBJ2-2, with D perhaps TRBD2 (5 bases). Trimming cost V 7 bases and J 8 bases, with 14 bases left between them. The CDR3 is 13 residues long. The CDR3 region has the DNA TGTGCCAGCACCCCCGGAGGTGGAGGGGAGCTGTTTTTT. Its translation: CASTPGGGGELFF.

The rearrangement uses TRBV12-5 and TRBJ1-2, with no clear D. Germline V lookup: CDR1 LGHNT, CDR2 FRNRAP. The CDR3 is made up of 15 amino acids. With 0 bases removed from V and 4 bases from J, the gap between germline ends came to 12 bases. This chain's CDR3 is CASGLVIQESYGYTF. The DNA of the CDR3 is TGTGCTAGTGGTTTGGTAATCCAGGAAAGCTATGGCTACACCTTC.

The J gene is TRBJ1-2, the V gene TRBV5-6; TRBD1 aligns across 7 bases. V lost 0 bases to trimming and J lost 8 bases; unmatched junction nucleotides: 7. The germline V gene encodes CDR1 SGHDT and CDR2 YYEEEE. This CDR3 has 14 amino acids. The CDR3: CASSLGTGARGYTF. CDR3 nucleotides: TGTGCCAGCAGCTTGGGCACAGGGGCTAGGGGCTACACCTTC.

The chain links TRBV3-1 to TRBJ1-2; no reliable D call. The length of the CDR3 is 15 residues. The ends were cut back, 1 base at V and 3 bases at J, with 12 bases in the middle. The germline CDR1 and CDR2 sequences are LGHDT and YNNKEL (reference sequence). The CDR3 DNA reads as TGTGCCAGCAGCCAAGTAAAAGGTGGGGACTATGGCTACACCTTC. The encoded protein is CASSQVKGGDYGYTF.

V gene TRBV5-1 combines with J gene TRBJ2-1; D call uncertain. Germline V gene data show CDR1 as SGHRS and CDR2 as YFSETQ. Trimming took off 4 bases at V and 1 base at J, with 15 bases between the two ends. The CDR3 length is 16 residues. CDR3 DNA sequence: TGCGCCAGCAGCCTCCGGGTAGCTGGATCCTACAATGAGCAGTTCTTC. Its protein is CASSLRVAGSYNEQFF.

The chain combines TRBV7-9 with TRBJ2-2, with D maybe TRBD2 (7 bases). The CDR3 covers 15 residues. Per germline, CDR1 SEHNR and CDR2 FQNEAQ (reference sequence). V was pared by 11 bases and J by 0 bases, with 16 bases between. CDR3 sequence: CAHREGPTNTGELFF. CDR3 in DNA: TGTGCCCACAGGGAGGGGCCCACGAACACCGGGGAGCTGTTTTTT. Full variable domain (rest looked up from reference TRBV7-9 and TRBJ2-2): DTGVSQNPRHKITKRGQNVTFRCDPISEHNRLYWYRQTLGQGPEFLTYFQNEAQLEKSRLLSDRFSAERPKGSFSTLEIQRTEQGDSAMYLCAHREGPTNTGELFFGEGSRLTVL.

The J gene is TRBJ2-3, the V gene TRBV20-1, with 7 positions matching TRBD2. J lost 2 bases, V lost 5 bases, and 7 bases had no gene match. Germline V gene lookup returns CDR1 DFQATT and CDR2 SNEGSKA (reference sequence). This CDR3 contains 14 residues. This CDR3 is CSAARTRDTDTQYF. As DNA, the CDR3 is TGCAGTGCTGCCCGGACTAGAGACACAGATACGCAGTATTTT.

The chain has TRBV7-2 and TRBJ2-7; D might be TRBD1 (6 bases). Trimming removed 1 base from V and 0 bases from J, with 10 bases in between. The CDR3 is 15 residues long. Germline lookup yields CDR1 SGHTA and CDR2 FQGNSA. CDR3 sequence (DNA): TGTGCCAGCAGCTTAGGGACAGTGAGCTCCTACGAGCAGTACTTC. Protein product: CASSLGTVSSYEQYF.

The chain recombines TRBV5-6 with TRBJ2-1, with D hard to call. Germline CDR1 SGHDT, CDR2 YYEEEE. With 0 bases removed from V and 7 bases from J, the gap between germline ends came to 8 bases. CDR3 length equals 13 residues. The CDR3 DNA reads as TGTGCCAGCAGCTTGGACCAGATAAATGAGCAGTTCTTC. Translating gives CASSLDQINEQFF. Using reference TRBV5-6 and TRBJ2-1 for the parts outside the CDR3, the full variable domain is DAGVTQSPTHLIKTRGQQVTLRCSPKSGHDTVSWYQQALGQGPQFIFQYYEEEERQRGNFPDRFSGHQFPNYSSELNVNALLLGDSALYLCASSLDQINEQFFGPGTRLTVL.

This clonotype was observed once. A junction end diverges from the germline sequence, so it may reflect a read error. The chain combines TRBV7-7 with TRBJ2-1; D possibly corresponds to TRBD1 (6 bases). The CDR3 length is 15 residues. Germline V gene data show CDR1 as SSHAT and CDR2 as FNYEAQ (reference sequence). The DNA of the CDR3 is TGTGCTAGCAGCCGGACAGAATCCTCCTACAATGAGCAGTTCTTC. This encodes CASSRTESSYNEQFF. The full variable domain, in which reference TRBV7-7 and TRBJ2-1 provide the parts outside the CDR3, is GAGVSQSPRYKVTKRGQDVTLRCDPISSHATLYWYQQALGQGPEFLTYFNYEAQPDKSGLPSDRFSAERPEGSISTLTIQRTEQRDSAMYRCASSRTESSYNEQFFGPGTRLTVL.

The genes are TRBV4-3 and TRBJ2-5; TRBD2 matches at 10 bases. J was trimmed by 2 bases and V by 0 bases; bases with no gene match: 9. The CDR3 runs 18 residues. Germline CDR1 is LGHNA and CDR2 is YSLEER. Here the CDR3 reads CASSQDRPGLAEQETQYF. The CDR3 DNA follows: TGCGCCAGCAGCCAAGATCGCCCCGGACTAGCGGAACAAGAGACCCAGTACTTC.

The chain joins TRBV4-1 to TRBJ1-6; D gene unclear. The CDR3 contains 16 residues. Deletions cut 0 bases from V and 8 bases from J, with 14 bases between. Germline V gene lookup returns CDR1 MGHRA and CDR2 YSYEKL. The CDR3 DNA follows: TGCGCCAGCAGCCAAGAGGGGATCTTGCGAGATTCACCCCTCCACTTT. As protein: CASSQEGILRDSPLHF.

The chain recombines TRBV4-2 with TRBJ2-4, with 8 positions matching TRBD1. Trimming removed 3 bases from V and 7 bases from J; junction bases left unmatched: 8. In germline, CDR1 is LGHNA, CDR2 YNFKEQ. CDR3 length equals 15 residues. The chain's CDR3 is CASSQDREPSNIQYF. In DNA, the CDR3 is TGTGCCAGCAGCCAGGACAGGGAGCCGTCGAACATTCAGTACTTC.

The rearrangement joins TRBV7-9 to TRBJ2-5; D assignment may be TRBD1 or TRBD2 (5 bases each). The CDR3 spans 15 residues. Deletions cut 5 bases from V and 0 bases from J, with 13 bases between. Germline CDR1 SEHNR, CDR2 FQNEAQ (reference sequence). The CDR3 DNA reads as TGTGCCAGCAGCCCCGGGGACGGGCACCAAGAGACCCAGTACTTC. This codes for CASSPGDGHQETQYF.

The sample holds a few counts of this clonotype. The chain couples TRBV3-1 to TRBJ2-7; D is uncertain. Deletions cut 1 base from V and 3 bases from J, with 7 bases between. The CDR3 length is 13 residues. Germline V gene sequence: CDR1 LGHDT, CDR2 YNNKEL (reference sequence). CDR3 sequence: CASSQVSSYEQYF. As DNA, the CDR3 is TGTGCCAGCAGCCAAGTCTCGAGCTACGAGCAGTACTTC.

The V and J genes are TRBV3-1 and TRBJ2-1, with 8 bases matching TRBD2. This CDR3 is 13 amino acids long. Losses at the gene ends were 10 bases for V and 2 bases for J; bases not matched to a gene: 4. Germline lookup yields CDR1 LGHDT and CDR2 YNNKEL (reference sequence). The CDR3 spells CATGLAAYNEQFF. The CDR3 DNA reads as TGTGCCACCGGACTAGCCGCCTACAATGAGCAGTTCTTC.

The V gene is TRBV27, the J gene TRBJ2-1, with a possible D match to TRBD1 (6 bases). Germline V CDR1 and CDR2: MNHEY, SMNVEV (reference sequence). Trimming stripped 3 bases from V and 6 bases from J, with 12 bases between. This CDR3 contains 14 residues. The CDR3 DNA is TGTGCCAGCAGTTTCAGGGGCAGGCCCAATGAGCAGTTCTTC. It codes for CASSFRGRPNEQFF.

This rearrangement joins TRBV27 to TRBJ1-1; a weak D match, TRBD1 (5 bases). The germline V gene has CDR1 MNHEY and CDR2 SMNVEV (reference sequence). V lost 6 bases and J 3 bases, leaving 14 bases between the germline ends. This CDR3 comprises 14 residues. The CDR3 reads CASSGTGTYTEAFF. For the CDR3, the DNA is TGTGCCAGCAGCGGGACCGGGACGTACACTGAAGCTTTCTTT.